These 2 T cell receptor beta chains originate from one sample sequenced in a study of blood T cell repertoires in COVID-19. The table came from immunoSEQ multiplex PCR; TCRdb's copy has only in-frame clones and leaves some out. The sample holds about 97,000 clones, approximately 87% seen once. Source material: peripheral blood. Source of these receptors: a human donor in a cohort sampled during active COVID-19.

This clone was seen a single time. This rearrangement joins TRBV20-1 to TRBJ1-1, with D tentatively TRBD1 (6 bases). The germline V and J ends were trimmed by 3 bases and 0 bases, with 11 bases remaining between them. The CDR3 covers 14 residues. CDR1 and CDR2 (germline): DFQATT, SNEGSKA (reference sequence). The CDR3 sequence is CSASSRDMNTEAFF. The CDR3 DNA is TGCAGTGCTAGTTCGAGGGACATGAACACTGAAGCTTTCTTT.

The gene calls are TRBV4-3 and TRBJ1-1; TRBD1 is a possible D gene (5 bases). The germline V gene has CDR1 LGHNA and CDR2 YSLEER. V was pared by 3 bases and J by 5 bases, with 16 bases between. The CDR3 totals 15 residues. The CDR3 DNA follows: TGCGCCAGCAGCCACGCTAGTTCAGGGATGACTGAAGCTTTCTTT. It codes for CASSHASSGMTEAFF.